Listed below are T cell receptor beta chains from one sample, sequenced in a study of beta chain features in type 1 diabetes. Generated by immunoSEQ multiplex PCR, the TCRdb table keeps only in-frame clones and is missing some. The sample yields some 160,000 clones, roughly 9% seen once. Sequencing used central memory CD4+ T cells from blood. All receptors derive from a woman under 30 in good health. Both conserved end residues are part of each CDR3. The order of the fields is D gene, clone size, V gene, J gene, CDR3 DNA, CDR3 protein. A D gene is named only where the DNA matches it firmly. Expanded clones are given a class, and other clones once, few, many or no size at all.

TRBD2	.	TRBV2	TRBJ2-3	TGTGCCAGCAATTCGGGACTAGGCACAGATACGCAGTATTTT	CASNSGLGTDTQYF
.	few	TRBV2	TRBJ2-5	TGTGCCAGCAGTGAAGCGCTCCTTGCGGAGACCCAGTACTTC	CASSEALLAETQYF
TRBD1	few	TRBV6-1	TRBJ2-3	TGTGCCAGCAGGGGACAGTCAGATACGCAGTATTTT	CASRGQSDTQYF
TRBD1	few	TRBV18	TRBJ1-1	TGTGCCAGCTCACTGACAGGGTCGACGGGGACTGAAGCTTTCTTT	CASSLTGSTGTEAFF
TRBD1	.	TRBV6-6	TRBJ1-4	TGTGCCAGCAGTTACTCGGGACAGGCAACTAATGAAAAACTGTTTTTT	CASSYSGQATNEKLFF
.	few	TRBV6-6	TRBJ1-4	TGTGCCAGCTTCTGGGGGGTAGCAACTAATGAAAAACTGTTTTTT	CASFWGVATNEKLFF
.	.	TRBV5-1	TRBJ2-3	TGCGCCAGCAGCTTGGGCGCCTCCCCCGCGGATACGCAGTATTTT	CASSLGASPADTQYF
TRBD1	few	TRBV30	TRBJ1-1	TGTGCCTGGAGCCTACCGACAGGGGCGATGAACACTGAAGCTTTCTTT	CAWSLPTGAMNTEAFF
.	few	TRBV19	TRBJ2-3	TGTGCCAGTAGTTGGGGGGACCCTAGCACAGATACGCAGTATTTT	CASSWGDPSTDTQYF
TRBD1	few	TRBV9	TRBJ1-1	TGTGCCAGCAGCGTAGTTTCGACAGGGTTGGGCACTGAAGCTTTCTTT	CASSVVSTGLGTEAFF
.	few	TRBV30	TRBJ2-3	TGTGCCTGGAGTGTAGGGCAGGGTGGTAGCACAGATACGCAGTATTTT	CAWSVGQGGSTDTQYF
TRBD2	.	TRBV27	TRBJ2-7	TGTGCCAGCAGCGAGCGGGACCGGTACGAGCAGTACTTC	CASSERDRYEQYF
.	.	TRBV29-1	TRBJ2-3	TGCAGCGTTGAAGATCCCGCCGGGATGGGGGGATGGGATACGCAGTATTTT	CSVEDPAGMGGWDTQYF
.	few	TRBV29-1	TRBJ2-5	TGCAGCGTTGAGGCGGGTCAAGAGACCCAGTACTTC	CSVEAGQETQYF
TRBD2	few	TRBV14	TRBJ2-3	TGTGCCAGCAGCCAAGTGCACGGGGGGGGCTCAGATACGCAGTATTTT	CASSQVHGGGSDTQYF
.	few	TRBV7-9	TRBJ1-1	TGTGCCAGCAGCGCGGGACTCCACGGCATGAACACTGAAGCTTTCTTT	CASSAGLHGMNTEAFF
TRBD2	.	TRBV7-2	TRBJ2-7	TGTGCCAGCAGCTTCAGCGGGAATTCCTACGAGCAGTACTTC	CASSFSGNSYEQYF
TRBD2	many	TRBV5-4	TRBJ2-2	TGTGCCAGCAGCTTAAAGCTAGCGGGAGGGCGGTCCGGGGAGCTGTTTTTT	CASSLKLAGGRSGELFF
.	.	TRBV18	TRBJ2-4	TGTGCCAGCTCACCAGGAGGGGACCAAAACATTCAGTACTTC	CASSPGGDQNIQYF
.	few	TRBV2	TRBJ2-1	TGTGCCAGCAGTTCTGACTCGTACAATGAGCAGTTCTTC	CASSSDSYNEQFF